Detailed here is one TCR beta chain. The source of the sample is a study of blood T cell repertoires in COVID-19. Study overall: Collection of acute and convalescent COVID-19 samples took place in the United States, Italy and Spain.

Profiled with immunoSEQ multiplex PCR; TCRdb holds only in-frame clones, not every one. The data show some 170,000 clones, with about 81% seen just once and over 7.5% held by the top ten. Per the germline V gene, CDR1 is KGHDR and CDR2 is SFDVKD. The germline V and J ends were trimmed by 9 bases and 1 base, with 18 bases remaining between them. The CDR3 loop spans 15 amino acids. Sequencing used peripheral blood. The receptor's source is a woman between 65 and 79 years old with acute or convalescent COVID-19. This sequence joins TRBV24-1 and TRBJ2-7; D may be TRBD2 (6 bases). In DNA form, the CDR3 reads TGTGCCACCCAAGCGTCCGGGACTTATTCCTACGAGCAGTACTTC. This gives the protein CATQASGTYSYEQYF.